This T cell receptor beta chain originates from a study of shared clonotypes between healthy human individuals. Trimming took off 3 bases at V and 5 bases at J, with 11 bases between the two ends. The V gene's germline CDR1 is SGHTA and CDR2 FQGNSA. The CDR3 contains 14 residues. General study findings and limits: Inspection by rarefaction showed sorted-subset sequencing to be incomplete despite large depth.

CD4+ cells underwent separation, giving CD45RA+ naive and CD45RA-negative memory subsets. Comment on this clone: As yet, its antigen is unknown.

Method: immunoSEQ multiplex PCR; TCRdb's copy keeps in-frame clones and lacks some. The table lists more than 400,000 clones, roughly 95% of them singletons, with 0.055% to 0.075% in the top ten. This receptor was obtained from a woman younger than 45 in good health. The rearrangement uses TRBV7-2 and TRBJ2-1, with a weak D call TRBD2 (5 bases). The source material was naive CD4+ T cells sorted from blood. Subset described: CD45RA+ positively selected. This CDR3 reads CASSLASSNNEQFF. The CDR3 coding sequence is TGTGCCAGCAGCTTGGCTAGCAGTAACAATGAGCAGTTCTTC.